This is a list of T cell receptor beta chains from one sample in a study of graft-versus-host responses after intestinal transplantation. The antigens for these receptors are not known. Some clones are missing from TCRdb's copy, which holds only in-frame ones; the method was immunoSEQ multiplex PCR. This table has just over 40,000 clones, approximately 95% appearing once. Specimen: unstimulated CD8+ T cells sorted from spleen or lymph node cells, collected before transplant. The receptors here all came from a human donor who was the organ donor for an intestinal transplant. Both conserved end residues are part of each CDR3. The D gene is left open where the match is weak. Size is omitted from some rows. Given values are once, few, many or a class for expanded clones.

clone_size	v_call	j_call	d_call	cdr3_aa	cdr3_nt
.	TRBV6-1	TRBJ2-7	.	CATSTGSYEQYF	TGTGCCACATCGACGGGCTCCTACGAGCAGTACTTC
.	TRBV5-1	TRBJ2-7	TRBD1	CASSSGTGGRYEQYF	TGCGCCAGCAGTTCCGGGACAGGGGGCAGATACGAGCAGTACTTC
.	TRBV30	TRBJ2-3	.	CAWSFPDTQYF	TGTGCCTGGAGTTTCCCAGATACGCAGTATTTT
.	TRBV5-5	TRBJ2-3	TRBD2	CASSFGLAGTTDTQYF	TGTGCCAGCAGCTTCGGACTAGCGGGGACCACAGATACGCAGTATTTT
.	TRBV4-3	TRBJ2-2	.	CASSQHYTSTGELFF	TGCGCCAGCAGCCAACATTATACAAGCACCGGGGAGCTGTTTTTT
.	TRBV4-2	TRBJ2-1	TRBD2	CASSQGIWERGGYNEQFF	TGTGCCAGCAGCCAAGGGATCTGGGAGCGGGGGGGCTACAATGAGCAGTTCTTC
.	TRBV7-6	TRBJ1-6	.	CASSLGPGGSARPLHF	TGTGCCAGCAGCTTAGGCCCGGGCGGATCGGCGAGACCCCTCCACTTT
.	TRBV7-9	TRBJ2-7	TRBD2	CASSVSGLAASYEQYF	TGTGCCAGCAGCGTGAGCGGACTAGCGGCTTCCTACGAGCAGTACTTC
.	TRBV7-9	TRBJ1-2	.	CASSLGEWGYGYTF	TGTGCCAGCAGCTTAGGGGAATGGGGCTATGGCTACACCTTC
.	TRBV6-6	TRBJ1-1	TRBD1	CASSYGTGAEAFF	TGTGCCAGCAGTTACGGGACAGGGGCTGAAGCTTTCTTT
.	TRBV2	TRBJ2-1	.	CASSELIATNNEQFF	TGTGCCAGCTCAGAGTTGATAGCGACAAACAATGAGCAGTTCTTC
.	TRBV4-3	TRBJ1-6	.	CASSQQGLEYNSPLHF	TGCGCCAGCAGCCAACAGGGGCTGGAATATAATTCACCCCTCCACTTT
once	TRBV5-1	TRBJ2-1	.	CASSPGDVPAQALYNEQFF	TGCGCCAGCAGCCCCGGAGATGTTCCAGCCCAAGCGCTTTACAATGAGCAGTTCTTC
.	TRBV5-1	TRBJ2-3	.	CASSWTVADPDTQYF	TGCGCCAGCAGCTGGACAGTCGCTGACCCAGATACGCAGTATTTT
.	TRBV5-1	TRBJ2-7	.	CASSLEQVHEQYF	TGCGCCAGCAGCTTGGAACAGGTCCACGAGCAGTACTTC
.	TRBV27	TRBJ1-2	.	CASSLGSENYGYTF	TGTGCCAGCAGTTTAGGTTCGGAGAACTATGGCTACACCTTC
.	TRBV5-6	TRBJ2-1	TRBD2	CASSETGLATFEQFF	TGTGCCAGCAGCGAAACGGGACTAGCGACCTTTGAGCAGTTCTTC
.	TRBV10-3	TRBJ2-3	TRBD2	CAISESLRLAGPADSTDTQYF	TGTGCCATCAGTGAGTCGTTGAGACTAGCGGGCCCAGCAGATAGCACAGATACGCAGTATTTT
.	TRBV6-5	TRBJ2-7	TRBD2	CASSPGGYAYEQYF	TGTGCCAGCAGTCCCGGGGGGTACGCCTACGAGCAGTACTTC
.	TRBV27	TRBJ2-7	TRBD2	CASSISGGYGGEQYF	TGTGCCAGCAGTATTAGCGGGGGGTACGGTGGGGAGCAGTACTTC
.	TRBV4-1	TRBJ2-2	TRBD2	CASSPTSGGARAGELFF	TGCGCCAGCAGCCCGACTAGCGGGGGGGCCAGGGCCGGGGAGCTGTTTTTT
.	TRBV10-3	TRBJ1-1	TRBD1	CAISESETGRGSEAFF	TGTGCCATCAGTGAGTCCGAGACAGGGAGGGGGTCTGAAGCTTTCTTT
once	TRBV10-3	TRBJ2-5	.	CAISEGYQETQYF	TGTGCCATCAGTGAGGGGTACCAAGAGACCCAGTACTTC
.	TRBV19	TRBJ2-7	.	CASSIRDSSSYEQYF	TGTGCCAGTAGTATCCGGGACTCGAGCTCCTACGAGCAGTACTTC
.	TRBV5-6	TRBJ2-7	.	CASSPVGYDEQYF	TGTGCCAGCAGCCCCGTAGGGTACGACGAGCAGTACTTC
.	TRBV4-1	TRBJ2-1	TRBD2	CASSLPTLASGHNEQFF	TGCGCCAGCAGCCTCCCAACCTTGGCTAGCGGCCACAATGAGCAGTTCTTC
.	TRBV7-9	TRBJ2-7	TRBD2	CASSPGGAGVTYEQYF	TGTGCCAGCAGCCCAGGAGGAGCGGGGGTCACCTACGAGCAGTACTTC
.	TRBV4-1	TRBJ1-2	.	CASSQDLENSYGYTF	TGCGCCAGCAGCCAAGATCTGGAGAACTCCTATGGCTACACCTTC
.	TRBV6-1	TRBJ1-2	.	CASSEAVVVNYGCTF	TGTGCCAGCAGTGAAGCGGTGGTCGTTAACTATGGCTGCACCTTC
.	TRBV7-3	TRBJ2-3	.	CASSRDITDTQYF	TGTGCCAGCAGCCGGGACATCACAGATACGCAGTATTTT
.	TRBV2	TRBJ2-7	TRBD1	CASSEGTGGGYEQYF	TGTGCCAGCAGTGAAGGGACAGGAGGAGGCTACGAGCAGTACTTC
.	TRBV7-9	TRBJ2-5	.	CASSHSTAYQETQYF	TGTGCCAGCAGTCATTCTACCGCCTACCAAGAGACCCAGTACTTC
.	TRBV7-2	TRBJ1-1	.	CASRSQGLNTEAFF	TGTGCCAGCAGGTCCCAGGGGTTGAACACTGAAGCTTTCTTT
.	TRBV4-3	TRBJ1-2	.	CASSQDRVPAYGYTF	TGCGCCAGCAGCCAAGATAGGGTACCTGCATATGGCTACACCTTC
.	TRBV29-1	TRBJ1-2	.	CSVEAGIGYTF	TGCAGCGTTGAAGCAGGGATTGGCTACACCTTC
.	TRBV11-2	TRBJ2-5	TRBD2	CASSFAVGGETQYF	TGTGCCAGCAGCTTCGCAGTGGGGGGGGAGACCCAGTACTTC
.	TRBV29-1	TRBJ2-5	.	CSVDVWYQETQYF	TGCAGCGTTGATGTCTGGTACCAAGAGACCCAGTACTTC
.	TRBV6-5	TRBJ2-2	.	CASSPVRGSTGELFF	TGTGCCAGCAGTCCCGTGAGGGGGAGCACCGGGGAGCTGTTTTTT
.	TRBV10-2	TRBJ2-3	TRBD2	CASSAQAAGLTHTQYF	TGCGCCAGCAGCGCCCAGGCAGCGGGGCTAACCCATACGCAGTATTTT
.	TRBV27	TRBJ2-7	TRBD2	CASSFAGAYEQYF	TGTGCCAGCAGTTTTGCGGGGGCCTACGAGCAGTACTTC
once	TRBV5-6	TRBJ1-5	.	CASSSPHPMGYSNQPQHF	TGTGCCAGCAGCTCCCCCCATCCTATGGGTTATAGCAATCAGCCCCAGCATTTT
.	TRBV4-3	TRBJ1-4	.	CAASRVAGNEKLFF	TGCGCAGCCTCCAGGGTAGCGGGGAACGAAAAACTGTTTTTT
.	TRBV11-3	TRBJ2-5	.	CASPRGLQETQYF	TGTGCCAGCCCCCGGGGACTGCAAGAGACCCAGTACTTC
.	TRBV9	TRBJ2-7	TRBD2	CASSVGTSANEQYF	TGTGCTAGCAGCGTCGGGACTAGCGCGAACGAGCAGTACTTC
.	TRBV7-6	TRBJ1-5	TRBD1	CASSLGGGGQGPWHF	TGTGCCAGCAGCTTAGGAGGTGGCGGACAGGGCCCTTGGCATTTT
.	TRBV5-1	TRBJ1-6	.	CASSRLPGYMSPLHF	TGCGCCAGCAGCCGTCTCCCGGGTTATATGTCACCCCTCCACTTT
.	TRBV27	TRBJ2-1	TRBD2	CASTTGTSGGLYPYNEQFF	TGTGCCAGCACCACCGGGACTAGCGGGGGCCTTTACCCTTACAATGAGCAGTTCTTC
.	TRBV4-1	TRBJ2-7	TRBD1	CASSQAGQGSYEQYF	TGCGCCAGCAGCCAAGCAGGACAGGGGTCCTACGAGCAGTACTTC